The 32 T cell receptor beta chains below come from one sample, sequenced in a study of CD8+ T cells in alopecia areata. Treatment denoted: oral pan-JAK inhibitor, 5-10 mg twice daily. After isolation, RNA underwent reverse transcription to generate cDNA as the sequencing template. Profiling relied on immunoSEQ multiplex PCR, and the TCRdb table lists in-frame clones only, not all of them. The sample lists 90,000 or so clones; about 40% were seen once. The material sequenced was CD8+ T cells sorted from blood, taken at week 24, from a patient treated with tofacitinib. These receptors all stem from a human donor with alopecia areata.

This clone occurred a few times. The rearrangement links TRBV2 to TRBJ2-7; no clear D gene. Trimming removed 0 bases at V and 0 bases at J, with 15 bases between. This CDR3 comprises 17 residues. Germline V lookup: CDR1 SNHLY, CDR2 FYNNEI. The DNA of the CDR3 is TGTGCCAGCAGTGAAGCGGTGGAAGGGATTAGCTCCTACGAGCAGTACTTC. As protein: CASSEAVEGISSYEQYF.

This clone was counted between two and nine times. Other DNA sequences in the same sample also yield this CDR3. The V gene is TRBV7-9, the J gene TRBJ2-7; D may be TRBD1 (7 bases). V was clipped by 5 bases and J by 4 bases, with 9 bases between them. The CDR3 totals 12 residues. Germline V gene data show CDR1 as SEHNR and CDR2 as FQNEAQ (reference sequence). The CDR3 nucleotides are TGTGCCAGCAGCCCAGGGGGGTACGAGCAGTACTTC. Translating gives CASSPGGYEQYF.

This clone was seen a handful of times. The gene calls are TRBV4-1 and TRBJ2-5; TRBD1 matches at 10 bases. The V gene end was trimmed by 0 bases and the J gene end by 1 base; junction bases not matched to a gene: 8. This CDR3 contains 18 residues. Germline CDR1 MGHRA, CDR2 YSYEKL. This chain's CDR3 is CASSQDQRDRGFQETQYF. CDR3 sequence (DNA): TGCGCCAGCAGCCAAGATCAGCGGGACAGGGGCTTCCAAGAGACCCAGTACTTC.

This clone showed up just a few times. The rearrangement joins TRBV7-2 to TRBJ2-3; D may be TRBD1 (5 bases). Looked up from germline, CDR1 is SGHTA and CDR2 is FQGNSA. The CDR3 spans 16 residues. Trimming pared 1 base from V and 2 bases from J, leaving 13 bases between. The CDR3 here is CASSLGGWTITDTQYF. Written as DNA, the CDR3 is TGTGCCAGCAGCTTAGGAGGATGGACAATCACAGATACGCAGTATTTT. Drawing the rest from reference TRBV7-2 and TRBJ2-3, the complete variable domain is GAGVSQSPSNKVTEKGKDVELRCDPISGHTALYWYRQSLGQGLEFLIYFQGNSAPDKSGLPSDRFSAERTGGSVSTLTIQRTQQEDSAVYLCASSLGGWTITDTQYFGPGTRLTVL.

The CDR3 sequence: CASSLSFGQTNHGYTF. The CDR3 coding sequence is TGTGCCAGCAGCTTATCGTTTGGGCAAACCAACCATGGCTACACCTTC. The chain has TRBV7-8 and TRBJ1-2; D is unresolved. V lost 2 bases and J 6 bases, leaving 19 bases between the germline ends. The CDR3 is made up of 16 amino acids. Germline CDR1 and CDR2: SGHVS and FQNEAQ.

This clone was seen more than once but under ten times. The V gene is TRBV9, the J gene TRBJ2-1; no clear D gene. The ends were cut back, 0 bases at V and 0 bases at J, with 13 bases in the middle. This CDR3 contains 17 residues. CDR1 and CDR2 from the germline V gene are SGDLS and YYNGEE. DNA for the CDR3: TGTGCCAGCAGCGTAGAAAGTAGGGAAACCTCCTACAATGAGCAGTTCTTC. Its protein product is CASSVESRETSYNEQFF.

V and J are TRBV4-3 and TRBJ1-4; D ambiguous. The V gene's germline CDR1 is LGHNA and CDR2 YSLEER. V gave up 0 bases and J gave up 8 bases, with 16 bases separating them. The CDR3 totals 16 residues. CDR3 in amino acids: CASSQDLFPGGEKLFF. In DNA form, the CDR3 reads TGCGCCAGCAGCCAAGATTTATTCCCCGGAGGGGAAAAACTGTTTTTT.

This clone came up once. The DNA for the CDR3 is TGTGCCAGCAGTGACCCTTGGGAGCAGTACTTC. Encoded protein: CASSDPWEQYF. The chain links TRBV6-6 to TRBJ2-7; no definite D call. V lost 5 bases and J lost 7, with 9 bases in between. The V gene's germline CDR1 is MNHNY and CDR2 SVGAGI (reference sequence). This CDR3 has 11 amino acids.

The rearrangement uses TRBV11-2 and TRBJ2-7; D is unresolved. The CDR3 runs to 13 residues. Germline lookup yields CDR1 SGHAT and CDR2 FQNNGV. V was cut by 6 bases and J by 3 bases, with 12 bases left in between. CDR3 loop: CASSLGPNYEQYF. The CDR3 DNA reads TGTGCCAGCAGTCTCGGCCCCAACTACGAGCAGTACTTC.

The chain joins TRBV14 to TRBJ2-5; D is undetermined. The CDR3 consists of 16 residues. Germline V gene lookup returns CDR1 SGHDN and CDR2 FVKESK. Trimming left V 3 bases short and J 4 bases short, with 18 bases between. The CDR3 DNA is TGTGCCAGCAGCCAGAGAACGATTCCGAATCGAGAGACCCAGTACTTC. As protein: CASSQRTIPNRETQYF.

The genes are TRBV4-1 and TRBJ2-3; 10 positions match TRBD2. After removal of 4 bases from V and 5 bases from J, the junction contained 6 bases not matched to a gene. The CDR3 runs to 15 residues. Germline V gives CDR1 MGHRA, CDR2 YSYEKL. CDR3 in amino acids: CASSPPSGSLDTQYF. Written as DNA, the CDR3 is TGCGCCAGCAGCCCGCCTAGCGGGAGTCTAGATACGCAGTATTTT.

This chain links TRBV28 with TRBJ2-1, with D unresolved. This CDR3 has 11 amino acids. The V and J ends lost 2 bases and 10 bases respectively, with 6 bases between them. From germline, CDR1 is MDHEN and CDR2 SYDVKM. CDR3 amino acids: CASSLLAEQFF. CDR3 nucleotide sequence: TGTGCCAGCAGTTTACTGGCAGAGCAGTTCTTC.

DNA for the CDR3: TGTGCCAGCAGTCCCGGACAGGTATTGGCCTACACCTTC. Its protein is CASSPGQVLAYTF. The V gene is TRBV6-5, the J gene TRBJ1-2; 7 bases agree with TRBD1. Germline V gene data show CDR1 as MNHEY and CDR2 as SVGAGI. The CDR3 has 13 residues. The trim removed 5 bases at V and 10 bases at J, leaving 10 bases unmatched.

The rearrangement links TRBV7-9 to TRBJ1-2; D is undetermined. CDR1 and CDR2 (germline): SEHNR, FQNEAQ (reference sequence). V was cut by 7 bases and J by 2 bases, with 8 bases left in between. The CDR3 is 12 residues long. CDR3 bases: TGTGCCAGCACGGCGGGGAACTATGGCTACACCTTC. It codes for CASTAGNYGYTF.

Only a few counts were recorded for this clone. The chain carries TRBV29-1 and TRBJ2-2; the D gene is possibly TRBD2 (6 bases). The CDR3 extends over 17 amino acids. Trimming took off 4 bases at V and 0 bases at J, with 18 bases between the two ends. The germline V gene has CDR1 SQVTM and CDR2 ANQGSEA. The CDR3: CSVGGVGSAANTGELFF. Written as DNA, the CDR3 is TGCAGCGTTGGGGGGGTAGGAAGTGCCGCGAACACCGGGGAGCTGTTTTTT.

J is TRBJ2-7 and V is TRBV7-9, with D unclear. This CDR3 has 10 residues. Per germline, CDR1 SEHNR and CDR2 FQNEAQ (reference sequence). The V end lost 5 bases, the J end lost 4 bases, and 3 bases lay between the germline ends. Here the CDR3 DNA reads TGTGCCAGCAGCGGATACGAGCAGTACTTC. The encoded protein is CASSGYEQYF.

The gene calls are TRBV9 and TRBJ2-7, with a tentative D call TRBD2 (5 bases). Germline assignment: CDR1 SGDLS and CDR2 YYNGEE. The CDR3 runs 14 residues. The V gene lost 0 bases and the J gene lost 6 bases, with 13 bases spanning the gap. The CDR3 sequence: CASSVAGSECEQYF. The CDR3 bases are TGTGCCAGCAGCGTAGCGGGGTCGGAATGCGAGCAGTACTTC.

The chain links TRBV7-6 to TRBJ2-3; TRBD1 is a possible D gene (5 bases). Between the trimmed V and J ends, which lost 4 bases and 2 bases, there was a span of 22 bases. From germline, CDR1 is SGHVS and CDR2 FNYEAQ. The CDR3 is made up of 18 amino acids. CDR3 in DNA: TGTGCCAGCAGCTACGCACCTTGGGCAGGGTTATCCACAGATACGCAGTATTTT. It specifies CASSYAPWAGLSTDTQYF.

Note on this clone: An end of the junction differs from the germline gene, which may be a read error. The chain employs TRBV29-1 and TRBJ2-7; TRBD2 aligns across 14 bases. Germline V gene data show CDR1 as SQVTM and CDR2 as ANQGSEA. The CDR3 has 16 amino acids. The chain's CDR3 is CSVVGLAGVPSSEQYF. CDR3 DNA sequence: TGCAGCGTCGTGGGACTAGCGGGAGTTCCGTCCTCCGAGCAGTACTTC.

The CDR3 here is CASSLVNEQFF. The CDR3 DNA follows: TGTGCCAGCAGCTTAGTCAATGAGCAGTTCTTC. The J gene is TRBJ2-1, the V gene TRBV11-2; D is undetermined. Trimming left V 1 base short and J 6 bases short, with 1 base between. The CDR3 extends over 11 amino acids. Germline V gene lookup returns CDR1 SGHAT and CDR2 FQNNGV.

Ten or more counts support this clone. The rearrangement joins TRBV7-3 to TRBJ1-4; 10 bases fit TRBD1. The germline CDR1 and CDR2 sequences are SGHTA and FQGTGA. The V segment lost 5 bases and the J segment 1 base; nucleotides outside the gene matches: 4. This CDR3 is built from 16 residues. The CDR3 reads CASSARDRGTNEKLFF. For the CDR3, the DNA is TGTGCCAGCAGCGCCCGGGACAGGGGAACTAATGAAAAACTGTTTTTT.

The genes are TRBV27 and TRBJ2-5; D is uncertain. Germline lookup yields CDR1 MNHEY and CDR2 SMNVEV (reference sequence). Deletions cut 8 bases from V and 0 bases from J, with 4 bases between. The CDR3 length is 11 residues. This chain's CDR3 is CASGHQETQYF. In DNA form, the CDR3 reads TGTGCCAGCGGACACCAAGAGACCCAGTACTTC.

This chain connects TRBV5-1 to TRBJ2-7, with TRBD1 identical over 7 bases. CDR3 size: 13 residues. Germline CDR1 and CDR2: SGHRS and YFSETQ. Germline trimming cut 7 bases from V and 5 bases from J; bases unmatched to any gene: 9. CDR3 residues: CASEAGGSNEQYF. In DNA, the CDR3 is TGCGCCAGCGAAGCAGGGGGTTCGAACGAGCAGTACTTC.

This clone was seen only a few times. The chain carries TRBV5-6 and TRBJ2-1; TRBD2 is a possible D gene (6 bases). This CDR3 has 14 residues. V lost 4 bases to trimming and J lost 12 bases, with 20 bases between them. CDR1 is SGHDT, CDR2 YYEEEE, per germline. The CDR3 DNA reads as TGTGCCAGCAGCCGTGGGACTTTTCAGGTTGGGCAGTTCTTC. Encoded protein: CASSRGTFQVGQFF.

V is TRBV4-1 and J is TRBJ2-7, with 9 bases matching TRBD1. The germline V gene encodes CDR1 MGHRA and CDR2 YSYEKL. The V and J ends lost 1 base and 4 bases, in that order; junction bases with no gene match: 5. The CDR3 runs to 15 residues. The CDR3 DNA sequence: TGCGCCAGCAGCCAAGGTCATGGGACAGGGTACGAGCAGTACTTC. Protein product: CASSQGHGTGYEQYF.

The V gene is TRBV2, the J gene TRBJ2-5; 8 bases line up with TRBD2. This CDR3 contains 15 residues. Germline CDR1 reads SNHLY; CDR2 reads FYNNEI. Losses at the gene ends were 5 bases for V and 2 bases for J; bases not matched to a gene: 7. The chain's CDR3 is CASSSGRVWQETQYF. The CDR3, as DNA: TGTGCCAGCAGTAGCGGGAGAGTCTGGCAAGAGACCCAGTACTTC.

The chain links TRBV4-1 to TRBJ2-7; D gene uncertain. Trimming removed 0 bases from V and 0 bases from J, with 12 bases in between. The CDR3 contains 16 residues. The germline V gene has CDR1 MGHRA and CDR2 YSYEKL. The CDR3 spells CASSQDNPQYSYEQYF. CDR3 nucleotides: TGCGCCAGCAGCCAAGATAACCCACAGTACTCCTACGAGCAGTACTTC.

The chain carries TRBV4-1 and TRBJ2-7, with D perhaps matching TRBD1 or TRBD2 (6 bases each). Trimming removed 0 bases from V and 4 bases from J, with 13 bases in between. The germline CDR1 and CDR2 sequences are MGHRA and YSYEKL. The CDR3 length is 15 residues. The CDR3 region has the DNA TGCGCCAGCAGCCAAGAACCCAGGGGAGGATACGAGCAGTACTTC. Translating it yields CASSQEPRGGYEQYF.

This clone qualifies as large. The chain links TRBV7-2 to TRBJ2-1, with 7 positions matching TRBD1. CDR1 is SGHTA, CDR2 FQGNSA, per germline. The junction had 14 bases not matched to a gene; V was cut back by 8 bases and J by 7 bases. This CDR3 comprises 15 residues. DNA for the CDR3: TGTGCCAGCGGGACCGGGACAGCGAGTACTAATGAGCAGTTCTTC. It is translated as CASGTGTASTNEQFF.

The chain is built from TRBV4-1 and TRBJ2-7; D unclear. This CDR3 contains 15 residues. The germline CDR1 and CDR2 sequences are MGHRA and YSYEKL. Trimming pared 2 bases from V and 3 bases from J, leaving 14 bases between. The CDR3 sequence is CASSQLARYSYEQYF. CDR3 DNA sequence: TGCGCCAGCAGCCAACTCGCCCGGTACAGCTACGAGCAGTACTTC.

The chain couples TRBV15 to TRBJ2-7, with D perhaps matching TRBD2 (6 bases). CDR3 length: 16 residues. The V end was cut by 0 bases, the J end by 3 bases, with 15 bases between. Germline CDR1 and CDR2: LNHNV and YYDKDF (reference sequence). The CDR3 reads CATSREVASALYEQYF. In nucleotides, the CDR3 is TGTGCCACCAGCAGAGAAGTGGCTAGCGCGCTCTACGAGCAGTACTTC.

The chain carries TRBV27 and TRBJ1-2; maybe TRBD1 (5 bases). This CDR3 contains 14 residues. CDR1 and CDR2 from the germline V gene are MNHEY and SMNVEV (reference sequence). V was trimmed by 4 bases and J by 3 bases, leaving 12 bases between them. CDR3 amino acids: CASSSLDSYYGYTF. For the CDR3, the DNA is TGTGCCAGCAGTTCGCTTGACAGTTACTATGGCTACACCTTC.